This entry is about one T cell receptor beta chain. Its target is unknown. These data belong to a study of naive and memory T cell subsets. The germline V and J ends were trimmed by 4 bases and 0 bases, with 13 bases remaining between them. In germline, CDR1 is SQVTM, CDR2 ANQGSEA. CDR3 length: 14 amino acids. An equimolar mix of two oligonucleotides served as the beta constant-region primer for TRBC1 and TRBC2. Four rounds of PCR amplified the ligated cDNA using nested alpha and beta constant-region primers plus SP2. An oligonucleotide with the SP2 primer and a 12-nucleotide UMI was ligated to the cDNA 3' end. TCRdb reprocessed the UMI-ligation and nested PCR reads with MiXCR, giving one entry per CDR3 protein. This table has approximately 80,000 distinct CDR3 sequences, about 9.9% appearing once. Notes on the study in general: There was no ground truth to check naive and memory subset results. Between naive and memory subsets, TCR abundance power law exponents differed. Diversity fell and Gini index rose from naive through CM, EM, EMRA.

The rearrangement uses TRBV29-1 and TRBJ2-7, with D perhaps assigned TRBD1 or TRBD2 (5 bases each). The receptor's source is a human donor in good health. The sequenced material came from naive CD8+ T cells from blood. CDR3 region: CSVVWVGTSYEQYF. The CDR3 nucleotides read TGCAGCGTTGTGTGGGTGGGGACCTCCTACGAGCAGTACTTC.